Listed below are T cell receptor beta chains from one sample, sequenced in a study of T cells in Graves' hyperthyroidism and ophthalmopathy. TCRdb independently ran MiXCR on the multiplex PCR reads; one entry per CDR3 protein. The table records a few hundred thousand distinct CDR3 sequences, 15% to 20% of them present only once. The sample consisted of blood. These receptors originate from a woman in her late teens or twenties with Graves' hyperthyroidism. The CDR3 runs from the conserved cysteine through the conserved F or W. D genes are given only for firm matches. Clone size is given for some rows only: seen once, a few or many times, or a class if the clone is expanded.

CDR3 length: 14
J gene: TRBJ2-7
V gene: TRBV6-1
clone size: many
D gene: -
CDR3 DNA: TGTGCCAGCAGTGAGTCTGTAAGCTCCTACGAGCAGTACTTC
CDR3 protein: CASSESVSSYEQYF

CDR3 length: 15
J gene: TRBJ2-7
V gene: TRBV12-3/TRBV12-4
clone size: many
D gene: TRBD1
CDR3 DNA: TGTGCCAGCAGTTTCAAGGCACAGGGGGGCTACGAGCAGTACTTC
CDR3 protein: CASSFKAQGGYEQYF

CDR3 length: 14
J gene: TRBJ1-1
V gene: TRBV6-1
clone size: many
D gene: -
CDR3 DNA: TGTGCCAGCAGTGAGCGGCAATGGAACACTGAAGCTTTCTTT
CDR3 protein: CASSERQWNTEAFF

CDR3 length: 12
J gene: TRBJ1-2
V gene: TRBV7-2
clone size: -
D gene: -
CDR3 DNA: TGTGCCAGCAGCTTAAACTCGGGAGGCTACACCTTC
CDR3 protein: CASSLNSGGYTF

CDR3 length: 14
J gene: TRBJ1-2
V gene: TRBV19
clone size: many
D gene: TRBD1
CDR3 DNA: TGTGCCAGTAGTCGCTCAGGGGGTGATATAGGCTACACCTTC
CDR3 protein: CASSRSGGDIGYTF

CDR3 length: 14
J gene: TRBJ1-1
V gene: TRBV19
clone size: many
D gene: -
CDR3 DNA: TGTGCCAGTACGAGGGGAGAGGTAAAGACTGAAGCTTTCTTT
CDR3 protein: CASTRGEVKTEAFF

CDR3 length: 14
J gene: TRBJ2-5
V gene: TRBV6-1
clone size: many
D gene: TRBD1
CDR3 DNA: TGTGCCAGCAGCGAACAGGGGGGAAAAGAGACCCAGTACTTC
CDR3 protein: CASSEQGGKETQYF

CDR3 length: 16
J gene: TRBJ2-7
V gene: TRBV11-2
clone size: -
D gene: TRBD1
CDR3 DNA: TGTGCCAGCAGCTTCCCCCCCGGGACAGGGAGCAACGAGCAGTACTTC
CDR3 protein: CASSFPPGTGSNEQYF

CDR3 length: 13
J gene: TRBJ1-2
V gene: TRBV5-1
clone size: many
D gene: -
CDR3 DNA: TGCGCCAGCAGCTTCTCAGAGACCTATGGCTACACCTTC
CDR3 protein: CASSFSETYGYTF

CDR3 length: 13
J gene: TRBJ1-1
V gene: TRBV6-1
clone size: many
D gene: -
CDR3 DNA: TGTGCCAGCATGGAACAGTCGATCACTGAAGCTTTCTTT
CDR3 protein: CASMEQSITEAFF

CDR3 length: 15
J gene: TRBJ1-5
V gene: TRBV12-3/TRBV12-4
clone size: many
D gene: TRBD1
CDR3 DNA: TGTGCCAGCAAGGGGGCCGGTTTAAGCAATCAGCCCCAGCATTTT
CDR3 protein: CASKGAGLSNQPQHF

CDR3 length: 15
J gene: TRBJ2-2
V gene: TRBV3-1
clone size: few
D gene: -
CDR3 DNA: TGTGCCAGCAGCCATAGGGGGGCCAACACCGGGGAGCTGTTTTTT
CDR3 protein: CASSHRGANTGELFF

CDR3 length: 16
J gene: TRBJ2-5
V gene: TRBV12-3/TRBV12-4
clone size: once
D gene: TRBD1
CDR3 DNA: TGTGCCACCAGTGAAGGGGGACAGTTCCCTGGGGAGACCCAGTACTTC
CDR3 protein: CATSEGGQFPGETQYF

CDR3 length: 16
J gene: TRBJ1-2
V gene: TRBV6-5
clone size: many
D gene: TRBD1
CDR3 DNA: TGTGCCAGCAGTTACATCCGCAGGGGGGGCGGAGATGGCTACACCTTC
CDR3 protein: CASSYIRRGGGDGYTF

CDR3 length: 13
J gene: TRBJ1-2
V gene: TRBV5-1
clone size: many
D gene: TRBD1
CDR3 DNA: TGCGCCAGCAGGCGGGACAGAAACTATGGCTACACCTTC
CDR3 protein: CASRRDRNYGYTF

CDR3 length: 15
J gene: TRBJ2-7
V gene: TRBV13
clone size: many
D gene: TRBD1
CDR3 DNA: TGTGCCAGCAGCTATTCCGGGACAGGGGGTGCCGAGCAGTACTTC
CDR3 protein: CASSYSGTGGAEQYF